The clone carrying this T cell receptor beta chain has more than one count but fewer than ten. The antigen is not known. CDR1 is MNHEY and CDR2 is SMNVEV in the germline V gene (reference sequence). The CDR3 length is 14 residues. Trimming took 6 bases from V and 7 from J; bases not matched to a gene: 9. The data were obtained in a study of regulatory T cells in long-lasting Graves disease. Whole-study results and caveats: Authors noted too few samples as a limitation.

The time point was: newly diagnosed GD, antithyroid drugs for less than 3 months. The TCR library was made from RNA that had been extracted from PBMCs in TRIzol. Investigators prepared the TCR beta libraries by applying iRepertoire HTBI primers and Arm-PCR of CDR3 regions. TCRdb passed the multiplex PCR reads through MiXCR, listing each CDR3 protein once. In the table there are 400,000 to 500,000 distinct CDR3 sequences, about a sixth of which are singletons. The same specimen was also included in a second study, on T cells in Graves' hyperthyroidism and ophthalmopathy. This second study says: Patients aged 18 to 65 had newly diagnosed hyperthyroidism of under 2 months' duration. Clonotypes that were expanded in thyroid above 0.001 mostly appeared in blood too.

The specimen was peripheral blood mononuclear cells (PBMCs), collected at new diagnosis, from a patient treated with antithyroid drugs. The rearrangement links TRBV27 to TRBJ2-7; 10 bases are a match to TRBD1. The sequence was collected from a woman aged 30 to 39 with Graves disease. Written as DNA, the CDR3 is TGTGCCAGCAGGCCGGGACAGGGGTTAGGGGAGCAGTACTTC. It is translated as CASRPGQGLGEQYF.